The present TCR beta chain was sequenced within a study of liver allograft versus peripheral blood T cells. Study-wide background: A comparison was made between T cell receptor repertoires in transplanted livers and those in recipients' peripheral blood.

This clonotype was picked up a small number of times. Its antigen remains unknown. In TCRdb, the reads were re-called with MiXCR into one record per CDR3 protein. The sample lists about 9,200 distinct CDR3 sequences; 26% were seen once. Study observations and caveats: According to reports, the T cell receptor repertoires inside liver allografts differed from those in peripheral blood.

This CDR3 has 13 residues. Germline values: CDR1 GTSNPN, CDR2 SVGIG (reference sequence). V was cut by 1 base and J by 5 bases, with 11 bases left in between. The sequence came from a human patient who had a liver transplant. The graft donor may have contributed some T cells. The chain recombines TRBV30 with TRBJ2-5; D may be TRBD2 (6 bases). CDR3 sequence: CAWSGLVRETQYF. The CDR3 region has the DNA TGTGCCTGGAGTGGACTAGTCAGGGAGACCCAGTACTTC.